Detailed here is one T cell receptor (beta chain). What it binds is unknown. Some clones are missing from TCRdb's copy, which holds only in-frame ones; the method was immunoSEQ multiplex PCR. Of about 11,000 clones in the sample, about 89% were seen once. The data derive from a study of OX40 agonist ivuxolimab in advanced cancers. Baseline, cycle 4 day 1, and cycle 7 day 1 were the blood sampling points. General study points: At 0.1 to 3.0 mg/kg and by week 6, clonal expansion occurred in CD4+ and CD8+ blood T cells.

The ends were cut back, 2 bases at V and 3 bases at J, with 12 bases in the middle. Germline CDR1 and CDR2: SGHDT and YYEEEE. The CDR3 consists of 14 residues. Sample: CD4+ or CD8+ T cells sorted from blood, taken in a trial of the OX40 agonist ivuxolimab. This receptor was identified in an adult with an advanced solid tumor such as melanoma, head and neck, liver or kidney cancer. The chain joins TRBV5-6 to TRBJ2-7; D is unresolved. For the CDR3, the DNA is TGTGCCAGCAGCTTTCTTTTGGGAAGCTACGAGCAGTACTTC. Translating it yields CASSFLLGSYEQYF. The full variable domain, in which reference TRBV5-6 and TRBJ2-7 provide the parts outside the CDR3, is DAGVTQSPTHLIKTRGQQVTLRCSPKSGHDTVSWYQQALGQGPQFIFQYYEEEERQRGNFPDRFSGHQFPNYSSELNVNALLLGDSALYLCASSFLLGSYEQYFGPGTRLTVT.